This section outlines one TCR beta chain sequence together with its context. The data are from a study of blood T cell repertoires in COVID-19. Study at large: Samples representing acute and convalescent COVID-19 were sourced from the United States, Italy and Spain.

Per the study methods: Reference gene primers were amplified, and this amplification served to estimate nucleated cell counts. The data were produced by immunoSEQ multiplex PCR, yet TCRdb's version contains in-frame clones alone and is incomplete. V, J and clone size are those of that table, while D and trimming were read from the DNA. The sample carries 250,000 to 300,000 clones, 70% to 90% recorded once. CDR3 length: 15 residues. This clonotype was sampled from a woman in her 50s with COVID-19, enrolled during active disease. The chain joins TRBV1 to TRBJ2-1; no DNA check was done on the table's D call, TRBD2. TRBV1 counts as a pseudogene. The sequencing input was peripheral blood. CDR3 region: CTSSPEGDGYNEQFF. In DNA, the CDR3 is TGCACCAGCAGCCCGGAGGGAGATGGGTACAATGAGCAGTTCTTC.